A selection of T cell receptor beta chains follows, all from one sample in a study of T cell responses to AZD1222 COVID-19 vaccine. Measured with immunoSEQ multiplex PCR; TCRdb has only the in-frame clones, and not every one. The sample contains 70,000 to 100,000 clones, approximately 90% of which appear only once. This specimen consisted of peripheral blood, obtained 28 days after the second AZD1222 dose. The receptors derive from an adult who received the AZD1222 COVID-19 vaccine. Both conserved end residues are part of each CDR3. D genes are given only for firm matches. Expanded clones get a size class; other rows say once, few or many, or leave the size out.

>once|TRBV6-5|14|-|TRBJ1-2
TGTGCCAGCAGTTCTCCGGGACCCGAAGGCGGCTACACCTTC
CASSSPGPEGGYTF
>-|TRBV19|13|-|TRBJ1-1
TGTGCCAGTAGTATAGAACCGAACACTGAAGCTTTCTTT
CASSIEPNTEAFF
>-|TRBV28|17|TRBD2|TRBJ2-5
TGTGCCAGCAGTTTCATTAAGCTAGCGGGGGAACAAGAGACCCAGTACTTC
CASSFIKLAGEQETQYF
>few|TRBV11-3|16|TRBD2|TRBJ2-1
TGTGCCAGCAGCTTATATACTAGCGGGCTCTTCAGTGAGCAGTTCTTC
CASSLYTSGLFSEQFF
>-|TRBV3-1/TRBV3-2|15|-|TRBJ1-1
TGTGCCAGCAGCCAAGACAGGAGTTGGAACACTGAAGCTTTCTTT
CASSQDRSWNTEAFF
>-|TRBV6-5|15|-|TRBJ1-4
TGTGCCAGCAGTTTACAAGTAGGAACTAATGAAAAACTGTTTTTT
CASSLQVGTNEKLFF
>-|TRBV5-6|15|-|TRBJ1-6
TGTGCCAGCAGCTCGGGGTTCGGAAGGGATTCACCCCTCCACTTT
CASSSGFGRDSPLHF
>once|TRBV6-2/TRBV6-3|16|-|TRBJ1-5
TGTGCCAGCAGCAAGCTCATGACGGGGAGCAATCAGCCCCAGCATTTT
CASSKLMTGSNQPQHF
>-|TRBV5-1|15|TRBD1|TRBJ1-1
TGCGCCAGCAGCACAGGACAGGGGGGGAACACTGAAGCTTTCTTT
CASSTGQGGNTEAFF
>-|TRBV6-5|13|-|TRBJ1-2
TGTGCCAGCAGTACTGAGGACAACTATGGCTACACCTTC
CASSTEDNYGYTF
>few|TRBV2|16|-|TRBJ1-1
TGTGCCAGCACCCCCTGGGGCAGGGAAGGGAGCACTGAAGCTTTCTTT
CASTPWGREGSTEAFF
>-|TRBV2|16|-|TRBJ1-1
TGTGCCAGCAGTGGGGCTCGTGCTCTCCTGGACACTGAAGCTTTCTTT
CASSGARALLDTEAFF
>-|TRBV7-6|13|-|TRBJ1-2
TGTGCCAGCAGCCCAGGGGTCTCGGATGACTACACCTTC
CASSPGVSDDYTF
>once|TRBV7-2|16|-|TRBJ2-3
TGTGCCAGCAGCTTAGCGGGGGACCGTTGGGCAGATACGCAGTATTTT
CASSLAGDRWADTQYF
>once|TRBV18|15|TRBD1|TRBJ2-3
TGTGCCAGCTCATCGGGACAGCTAGTCACAGATACGCAGTATTTT
CASSSGQLVTDTQYF
>-|TRBV9|19|TRBD1|TRBJ2-2
TGTGCCAGCAGCCCGGGACAGGGGGCATTCTCACCGGACACCGGGGAGCTGTTTTTT
CASSPGQGAFSPDTGELFF
>once|TRBV19|12|-|TRBJ2-2
TGTGCCAGTAGGGACAGTTTCGGGGAGCTGTTTTTT
CASRDSFGELFF
>-|TRBV9|16|TRBD2|TRBJ2-1
TGTGCCAGCAGCCCGCAAAGCGGGGGGAGAAACAATGAGCAGTTCTTC
CASSPQSGGRNNEQFF
>-|TRBV5-1|14|TRBD2|TRBJ2-3
TGCGCCAGCAGTGCGGGGGACTTCACAGATACGCAGTATTTT
CASSAGDFTDTQYF
>few|TRBV19|12|-|TRBJ1-1
TGTGCCAGTAGTACTCGCGGGCCTGAAGCTTTCTTT
CASSTRGPEAFF
>-|TRBV6-4|15|TRBD1|TRBJ1-6
TGTGCCAGCAGCCCAGGGGGGACCTATAATTCACCCCTCCACTTT
CASSPGGTYNSPLHF
>-|TRBV6-6|14|TRBD2|TRBJ2-2
TGTGCCAGCAGGGAAAGCGGGGGGGCCGGGGAGCTGTTTTTT
CASRESGGAGELFF
>-|TRBV2|12|-|TRBJ1-5
TGTGCCAGCAGAGGAATCAATCAGCCCCAGCATTTT
CASRGINQPQHF
>-|TRBV11-1|14|-|TRBJ2-2
TGTGCCAGCAGCACAATGGGACAACCCGGGGAGCTGTTTTTT
CASSTMGQPGELFF
>-|TRBV18|14|-|TRBJ1-3
TGTGCCAGCTCACCGGGCGTATCTGGAAACACCATATATTTT
CASSPGVSGNTIYF
>-|TRBV28|15|TRBD1|TRBJ1-2
TGTGCCAGCAGTCCGGAGGACAGGCCTAACTATGGCTACACCTTC
CASSPEDRPNYGYTF
>-|TRBV27|19|TRBD2|TRBJ2-7
TGTGCCAGCATTGGGTTCCGGCTAGCGGGGGGCGGGGGCTCCTACGAGCAGTACTTC
CASIGFRLAGGGGSYEQYF
>-|TRBV3-1/TRBV3-2|16|-|TRBJ1-2
TGTGCCAGCAGCCAAGGAGGGTTCAGAGAAGGGTATGGCTACACCTTC
CASSQGGFREGYGYTF
>-|TRBV11-2|15|TRBD1|TRBJ2-7
TGTGCCAGCAGCTGGCCAAGGACAGGGAGTTACGAGCAGTACTTC
CASSWPRTGSYEQYF
>-|TRBV28|14|TRBD1|TRBJ1-4
TGTGCCAGCAGTGAGGACAGGGTCGGCGAAAAACTGTTTTTT
CASSEDRVGEKLFF
>-|TRBV7-6|15|-|TRBJ2-1
TGTGCCAGCAGCCCCGCCTTAGGCTCCTACAATGAGCAGTTCTTC
CASSPALGSYNEQFF
>-|TRBV30|13|-|TRBJ1-1
TGTGCCTGGAGTCGGAATGGCGACACTGAAGCTTTCTTT
CAWSRNGDTEAFF
>once|TRBV13|14|TRBD2|TRBJ2-3
TGTGCCAGCAGCTTATACGGGGGGACAGATACGCAGTATTTT
CASSLYGGTDTQYF
>-|TRBV5-1|16|-|TRBJ1-5
TGCGCCAGCAGCTTGGAGGGGGAATTCGGCAATCAGCCCCAGCATTTT
CASSLEGEFGNQPQHF
>-|TRBV12-3/TRBV12-4|13|-|TRBJ1-5
TGTGCCAGCAGGGGGGGGAGGAATCAGCCCCAGCATTTT
CASRGGRNQPQHF
>few|TRBV3-1/TRBV3-2|17|-|TRBJ2-7
TGTGCCAGCAGCCCAAGGGGAGGCTCAGGGACGGGCTACGAGCAGTACTTC
CASSPRGGSGTGYEQYF
>-|TRBV4-1|14|TRBD1|TRBJ1-1
TGCGCCAGCACACACCCCGGACAGGCAGGTGAAGCTTTCTTT
CASTHPGQAGEAFF
>-|TRBV3-1/TRBV3-2|16|-|TRBJ1-6
TGTGCCAGCAGCCAAGATTGGGGACTCGGGACATCACCCCTCCACTTT
CASSQDWGLGTSPLHF
>-|TRBV5-6|17|TRBD1|TRBJ2-6
TGTGCCAGCAGCTTGACAGGGGACGACTCTGGGGCCAACGTCCTGACTTTC
CASSLTGDDSGANVLTF
>-|TRBV7-2|14|-|TRBJ1-2
TGTGCCAGCAGCTTAATGAGTCAGGTGGGGGGCTACACCTTC
CASSLMSQVGGYTF
>-|TRBV6-1|14|-|TRBJ2-2
TGTGCCAGCAGTGAATCTAGCTGGACCGGGGAGCTGTTTTTT
CASSESSWTGELFF
>-|TRBV28|14|-|TRBJ1-3
TGTGCCAGCAGTTTCGGGGACTCTGGAAACACCATATATTTT
CASSFGDSGNTIYF
>-|TRBV27|14|-|TRBJ2-5
TGTGCCAGCAGTCCCCGGGACTTCCAAGAGACCCAGTACTTC
CASSPRDFQETQYF
>-|TRBV2|14|-|TRBJ2-2
TGTGCCAGCAGTGCGGACGCGAACACCGGGGAGCTGTTTTTT
CASSADANTGELFF
>-|TRBV6-5|14|-|TRBJ1-1
TGTGCCAGCAGACCAAGTGGGACTAACACTGAAGCTTTCTTT
CASRPSGTNTEAFF
>-|TRBV5-5|15|-|TRBJ2-1
TGTGCCAGCAGCAAGGGGGAGACCTCCTACAATGAGCAGTTCTTC
CASSKGETSYNEQFF